This TCR beta chain was identified during a study of regulatory T cells in long-lasting Graves disease. Study-wide results and caveats: Persistent Graves' patients possessed reduced TCR diversity relative to recently diagnosed ones. Accuracy may have suffered from the small sample size.

To note about this clonotype: Its antigen is undetermined. This may stem from a read error, because a much larger clone lies one nucleotide away.

Construction of the TCR beta libraries employed iRepertoire HTBI primers in conjunction with Arm-PCR of CDR3 regions. A single record per CDR3 protein comes from TCRdb applying MiXCR to the multiplex PCR reads. Counted here are around 450,000 distinct CDR3 sequences, about a sixth occurring once; the ten biggest clones make up 10% to 15%. Germline V gene lookup returns CDR1 MGHRA and CDR2 YSYEKL. Trimming stripped 4 bases from V and 4 bases from J, with 16 bases between. The CDR3 has 15 amino acids. Time point specified: newly diagnosed GD, antithyroid drugs for less than 3 months. Researchers made the TCR library from RNA that was extracted from PBMCs. These records were also assigned to another study, of T cells in Graves' hyperthyroidism and ophthalmopathy. From that second work: Researchers found most expanded thyroid clonotypes above 0.001 in blood as well. From stable hyperthyroidism, ophthalmopathy was separated by a 13 V-J model.

The V gene is TRBV4-1, the J gene TRBJ2-5; D not certain. The TCR originated in a man in his forties with Graves disease. The specimen comprised peripheral blood mononuclear cells (PBMCs), sampled at new diagnosis, from a patient treated with antithyroid drugs. The CDR3 reads CASSPLPARPETQYF. For the CDR3, the DNA is TGCGCCAGCAGCCCTCTACCCGCACGGCCAGAGACCCAGTACTTC.